The TCR beta chain described here comes from a study of beta chain features in type 1 diabetes. At the level of the study: There was similarity between patients and healthy donors in age, gender and cell yields.

One heparinised blood draw, averaging about 0.11 L, came from each donor. Central memory, naive, regulatory and stem cell-like memory CD4+ cells were sorted by CD45RO/CCR7/CD25/CD127/CD95/CD27. Study conclusions and caveats: Moderately but significantly shorter TCRB CDR3s were found in Type 1 diabetes patients in all four CD4+ subsets. Fewer junction insertions and more nucleotide deletions appeared in type 1 diabetes patients.

The CDR3 has 13 residues. Trimming shortened V by 7 bases and J by 10 bases, and 16 bases separated the two germline ends. CDR1 is MNHEY, CDR2 SVGAGI, per germline. As regards this clone: No antigen is known for it.

cDNA synthesis used the whole RNA isolate, giving expressed TCRB sequences. Clones were sequenced by immunoSEQ multiplex PCR, and TCRdb holds only the in-frame ones, with some missing. The sample has around 690,000 clones, around 12% seen once. This TCR derives from a man aged 25-45 years with type 1 diabetes. The J gene is TRBJ1-4, the V gene TRBV6-5, with TRBD1 as a possible D gene (5 bases). Source material: naive CD4+ T cells from blood. CDR3 loop: CASTYGSGGKLFF. The CDR3 region has the DNA TGTGCCAGCACCTACGGGAGCGGGGGAAAACTGTTTTTT.